The 9 T cell receptor beta chains below were found in one sample sequenced in a study of T cell changes during pregnancy in multiple sclerosis. Assay: immunoSEQ multiplex PCR; the TCRdb copy retains only in-frame clones and omits some. Of some 120,000 clones listed, around nine tenths are singletons. This material consisted of peripheral blood, taken in the third trimester of pregnancy. Source of these receptors: a female donor with multiple sclerosis, enrolled in a pregnancy study.

This chain joins TRBV2 and TRBJ2-5, with 8 bases lining up with TRBD2. The germline gives CDR1 SNHLY, CDR2 FYNNEI. This CDR3 comprises 13 residues. V lost 7 bases and J lost 5; bases outside the gene matches: 6. The CDR3 reads CASTGPGGETQYF. Written as DNA, the CDR3 is TGTGCCAGCACCGGGCCGGGAGGGGAGACCCAGTACTTC.

The chain combines TRBV2 with TRBJ2-6; 12 nucleotides line up with TRBD2. Looked up from germline, CDR1 is SNHLY and CDR2 is FYNNEI. After removal of 2 bases from V and 2 bases from J, the junction contained 1 base not matched to a gene. The CDR3 is 17 residues long. CDR3 amino acids: CASSELAGGPGANVLTF. CDR3 bases: TGTGCCAGCAGTGAACTAGCGGGAGGGCCTGGGGCCAACGTCCTGACTTTC.

The chain links TRBV5-1 to TRBJ2-2; 9 bases align to TRBD1. The trim removed 0 bases at V and 6 bases at J, leaving 6 bases unmatched. The V gene's germline CDR1 is SGHRS and CDR2 YFSETQ. The CDR3 length is 16 residues. The CDR3 spells CASSLGSQGAAGELFF. In DNA form, the CDR3 reads TGCGCCAGCAGCTTGGGGTCACAGGGGGCCGCCGGGGAGCTGTTTTTT.

The genes are TRBV7-2 and TRBJ1-2; TRBD1 matches at 7 bases. Germline loops: CDR1 SGHTA, CDR2 FQGNSA. Trimming cost V 6 bases and J 4 bases; bases outside gene matches: 14. The CDR3 loop spans 16 amino acids. CDR3 in DNA: TGTGCCAGCAGTCCAAGCCCGGACAGGACCCTCTATGGCTACACCTTC. Translated, it gives CASSPSPDRTLYGYTF.

The rearrangement uses TRBV13 and TRBJ2-7; 8 positions agree with TRBD1. Germline-derived CDR1 and CDR2 are PRHDT and FYEKMQ (reference sequence). V lost 5 bases and J lost 2; bases outside the gene matches: 11. The CDR3 totals 16 residues. The CDR3 DNA is TGTGCCAGCAGCACCCAGGGGGCTAGCAGAACCTACGAGCAGTACTTC. It translates to CASSTQGASRTYEQYF.

V and J are TRBV29-1 and TRBJ2-5; 7 nucleotides align to TRBD2. Losses at the gene ends were 2 bases for V and 4 bases for J; bases not matched to a gene: 13. Germline V gives CDR1 SQVTM, CDR2 ANQGSEA. The CDR3 length is 16 residues. The CDR3 here is CSVEKWYGEGPETQYF. Written as DNA, the CDR3 is TGCAGCGTTGAAAAATGGTACGGGGAGGGTCCAGAGACCCAGTACTTC.

This chain joins TRBV15 and TRBJ2-3, with 12 positions matching TRBD2. In germline, CDR1 is LNHNV, CDR2 YYDKDF (reference sequence). J was trimmed by 5 bases and V by 5 bases; bases with no gene match: 5. CDR3 length: 15 residues. CDR3 in amino acids: CATSALAGGGDTQYF. CDR3 sequence (DNA): TGTGCCACCAGCGCACTAGCGGGAGGAGGAGATACGCAGTATTTT.

The rearrangement joins TRBV29-1 to TRBJ1-1; a possible D gene is TRBD1 (5 bases). Germline V gene sequence: CDR1 SQVTM, CDR2 ANQGSEA. The CDR3 spans 14 residues. Deletions cut 7 bases from V and 2 bases from J, with 17 bases between. The CDR3 region is CSATITGDNTEAFF. The CDR3 coding sequence is TGCAGCGCTACCATAACAGGAGATAACACTGAAGCTTTCTTT.

The V gene is TRBV6-5, the J gene TRBJ2-7; 7 nucleotides agree with TRBD2. V was clipped by 10 bases and J by 7 bases; unmatched bases: 16. Per the germline V gene, CDR1 is MNHEY and CDR2 is SVGAGI. The CDR3 runs to 14 residues. This chain's CDR3 is CATAREPSGVEQYF. CDR3 nucleotide sequence: TGTGCCACCGCGCGGGAGCCTTCGGGGGTTGAGCAGTACTTC.